One and the same sample provided the 14 T cell receptor beta chains below, sequenced in a study of response to subunit inactivated influenza vaccine (dated by TCRdb to the late 2010s). Library method: RT-PCR. TCRdb names Illumina HiSeq 2500 as the instrument used. TCRdb trimmed the raw reads at Q25, called clones with MiXCR and kept productive beta chains. Every entry covers one CDR3 protein and lists the most common genes and DNA from its rows. For this sample the table gives about 780,000 distinct CDR3 sequences, of which about 18% were detected only once. The ten largest clones add up to about a tenth of the sample. The starting material was PBMCs from blood, obtained more than 4 days after vaccination. Every receptor here comes from a man aged 45-65 years who received an inactivated influenza vaccine. Donor details come from another sample of the same person, matched by shared clones.

This clonotype occurred a few times. The chain recombines TRBV7-2 with TRBJ2-3; 11 nucleotides match TRBD2. The germline CDR1 and CDR2 sequences are SGHTA and FQGNSA. There are 16 residues in the CDR3. V gave up 0 bases and J gave up 4 bases; unmatched junction bases: 3. The chain's CDR3 is CASSLATSGMADTQYF. The CDR3 coding sequence is TGTGCCAGCAGCTTAGCGACTAGCGGGATGGCAGATACGCAGTATTTT.

This clonotype was detected many times. CDR3 sequence: CASKPLAGVGEQYF. CDR3 nucleotide sequence: TGTGCCAGCAAACCACTAGCGGGAGTTGGCGAGCAGTACTTC. The chain employs TRBV27 and TRBJ2-7; TRBD2 matches at 11 bases. The ends lost 7 bases at V and 6 bases at J; junction bases unmatched: 8. The CDR3 length is 14 residues. Germline loops: CDR1 MNHEY, CDR2 SMNVEV (reference sequence).

This clonotype came up many times. The chain joins TRBV7-2 to TRBJ2-5, with 8 bases matching TRBD1. CDR3 length: 13 amino acids. With 4 bases clipped from V and 2 bases from J, the junction kept 0 bases outside the gene matches. Germline CDR1 SGHTA, CDR2 FQGNSA. CDR3 sequence: CASSWTGQETQYF. CDR3 bases: TGTGCCAGCAGCTGGACAGGGCAAGAGACCCAGTACTTC.

This clonotype came up a few times. The chain combines TRBV29-1 with TRBJ2-1, with 7 bases that match TRBD2. The CDR3 has 14 amino acids. Per the germline V gene, CDR1 is SQVTM and CDR2 is ANQGSEA. J was trimmed by 8 bases and V by 5 bases; bases with no gene match: 12. The CDR3 reads CSVRLAYGIYEQFF. CDR3 sequence (DNA): TGCAGCGTTCGACTAGCCTACGGGATCTATGAGCAGTTCTTC.

This rearrangement joins TRBV11-1 to TRBJ2-1; the match to TRBD2 covers 8 bases. Germline CDR1 SGHAT, CDR2 FQDESV (reference sequence). V shed 4 bases, J shed 6 bases, and the junction held 23 bases outside the gene matches. The length of the CDR3 is 20 residues. The CDR3 DNA sequence: TGTGCCAGCAGCTCCCCGGGTCGGCTATCGCGAAGCGGGAGTACCAATGAGCAGTTCTTC. Its protein product is CASSSPGRLSRSGSTNEQFF.

This clonotype was found a few times. This chain joins TRBV4-3 and TRBJ2-7; 8 bases match TRBD1. The V gene's germline CDR1 is LGHNA and CDR2 YSLEER. This CDR3 is 15 amino acids long. V lost 1 base to trimming and J lost 3 bases; unmatched junction nucleotides: 5. The CDR3 coding sequence is TGCGCCAGCAGCCAAGTTGGAGGACAGGGCTACGAGCAGTACTTC. Translation: CASSQVGGQGYEQYF.

The gene calls are TRBV3-1 and TRBJ1-6; D uncertain. CDR1 and CDR2 from the germline V gene are LGHDT and YNNKEL (reference sequence). Between the trimmed V and J ends, which lost 3 bases and 10 bases, there was a span of 10 bases. CDR3 length equals 13 residues. The DNA of the CDR3 is TGTGCCAGCAGCCAGTCCCGGGAGTCACCCCTCCACTTT. It is translated as CASSQSRESPLHF.

The chain combines TRBV5-5 with TRBJ2-3; 8 nucleotides agree with TRBD2. The germline CDR1 and CDR2 sequences are SGHKS and YYEKEE (reference sequence). This CDR3 spans 15 amino acids. The ends lost 4 bases at V and 0 bases at J; junction bases unmatched: 4. The CDR3 is CASSHGGGSTDTQYF. Written as DNA, the CDR3 is TGTGCCAGCAGCCACGGGGGGGGAAGCACAGATACGCAGTATTTT.

This clonotype was counted a few times. This chain links TRBV6-2 or TRBV6-3 with TRBJ1-1; D remains unclear. The V and J ends lost 7 bases and 2 bases respectively, with 5 bases between them. The CDR3 covers 11 residues. The germline V gene encodes CDR1 MNHEY and CDR2 SVGEGT. CDR3 DNA: TGTGCCAGCACGTACAACACTGAAGCTTTCTTT. Amino acids: CASTYNTEAFF.

The rearrangement links TRBV6-5 to TRBJ2-2; maybe TRBD1 (5 bases). The V end was cut by 0 bases, the J end by 2 bases, with 10 bases between. Germline values: CDR1 MNHEY, CDR2 SVGAGI. This CDR3 is built from 16 residues. CDR3 region: CASSYSGAANTGELFF. In DNA form, the CDR3 reads TGTGCCAGCAGTTACTCTGGGGCAGCTAACACCGGGGAGCTGTTTTTT.

The chain combines TRBV21-1 with TRBJ2-7; the D call of TRBD1 is as the table states it, not checked on the DNA. TRBV21-1 is tagged as a pseudogene. The CDR3 length is 14 residues. As DNA, the CDR3 is TGTGCCAGCGGGGGGCAGGGGGCAATCTACGAGCAGTACTTC. This sequence encodes CASGGQGAIYEQYF.

Details on this clonotype: At one boundary the junction diverges from the germline segment, which might be a read error. The chain uses TRBV6-1 and TRBJ2-1; D call uncertain. This CDR3 is 15 amino acids long. Germline CDR1 MNHNS, CDR2 SASEGT. This CDR3 is CTSLLRPSSYNEQFF. CDR3 sequence (DNA): TGTACCAGTCTACTACGGCCTAGCTCCTACAATGAGCAGTTCTTC.

The chain is built from TRBV28 and TRBJ2-1, with D perhaps matching TRBD2 (5 bases). Trimming removed 2 bases from V and 10 bases from J, with 12 bases in between. CDR3 length equals 13 residues. The germline CDR1 and CDR2 sequences are MDHEN and SYDVKM. Here the CDR3 reads CASSLIGDQEQFF. In nucleotides, the CDR3 is TGTGCCAGCAGTTTAATCGGGGATCAGGAGCAGTTCTTC.

This clonotype was seen many times. The chain is built from TRBV5-1 and TRBJ2-3; D gene uncertain. Germline CDR1 reads SGHRS; CDR2 reads YFSETQ. Trimming took off 0 bases at V and 7 bases at J, with 6 bases between the two ends. The CDR3 is made up of 12 amino acids. The CDR3 is CASSLEANTQYF. The CDR3 DNA follows: TGCGCCAGCAGCTTGGAGGCGAATACGCAGTATTTT.